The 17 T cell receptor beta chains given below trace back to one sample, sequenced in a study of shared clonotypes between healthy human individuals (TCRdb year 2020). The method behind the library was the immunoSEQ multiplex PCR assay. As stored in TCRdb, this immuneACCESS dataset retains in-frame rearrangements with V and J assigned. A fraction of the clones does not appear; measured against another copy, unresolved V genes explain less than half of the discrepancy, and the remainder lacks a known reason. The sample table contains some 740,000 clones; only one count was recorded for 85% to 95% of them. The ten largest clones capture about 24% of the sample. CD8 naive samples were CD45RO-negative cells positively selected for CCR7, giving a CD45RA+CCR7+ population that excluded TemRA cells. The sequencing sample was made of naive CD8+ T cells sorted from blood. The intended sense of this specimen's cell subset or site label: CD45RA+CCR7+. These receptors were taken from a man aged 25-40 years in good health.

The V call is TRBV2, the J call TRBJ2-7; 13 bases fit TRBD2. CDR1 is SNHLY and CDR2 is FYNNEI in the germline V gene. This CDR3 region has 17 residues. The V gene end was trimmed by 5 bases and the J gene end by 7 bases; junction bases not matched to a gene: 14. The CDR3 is CASSTNPGTSGIQEQYF. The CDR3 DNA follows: TGTGCCAGCAGTACGAATCCCGGGACTAGCGGGATTCAGGAGCAGTACTTC.

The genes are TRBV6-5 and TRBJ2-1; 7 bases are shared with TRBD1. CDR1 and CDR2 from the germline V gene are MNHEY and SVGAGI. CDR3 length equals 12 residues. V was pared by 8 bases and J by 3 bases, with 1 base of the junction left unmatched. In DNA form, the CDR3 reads TGTGCCAGCCGGGACAGCTACAATGAGCAGTTCTTC. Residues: CASRDSYNEQFF.

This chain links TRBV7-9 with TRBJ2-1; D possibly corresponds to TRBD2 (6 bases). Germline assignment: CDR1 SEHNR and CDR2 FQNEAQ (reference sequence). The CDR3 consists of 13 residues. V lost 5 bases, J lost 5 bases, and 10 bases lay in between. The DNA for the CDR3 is TGTGCCAGCAGCCCGGCGGGGAACAATGAGCAGTTCTTC. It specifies CASSPAGNNEQFF.

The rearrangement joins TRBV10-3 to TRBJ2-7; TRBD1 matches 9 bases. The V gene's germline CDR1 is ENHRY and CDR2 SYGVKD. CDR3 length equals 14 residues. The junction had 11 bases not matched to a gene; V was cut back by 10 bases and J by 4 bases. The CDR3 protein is CATEGVGQGYEQYF. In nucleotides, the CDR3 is TGTGCCACCGAGGGGGTGGGACAGGGATACGAGCAGTACTTC.

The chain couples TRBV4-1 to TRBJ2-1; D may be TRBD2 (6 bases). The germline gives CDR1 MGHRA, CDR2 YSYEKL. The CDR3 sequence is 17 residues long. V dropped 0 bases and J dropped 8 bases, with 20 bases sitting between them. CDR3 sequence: CASSQEGGVIGYDEQFF. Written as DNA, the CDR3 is TGCGCCAGCAGCCAAGAGGGCGGGGTGATTGGTTATGATGAGCAGTTCTTC.

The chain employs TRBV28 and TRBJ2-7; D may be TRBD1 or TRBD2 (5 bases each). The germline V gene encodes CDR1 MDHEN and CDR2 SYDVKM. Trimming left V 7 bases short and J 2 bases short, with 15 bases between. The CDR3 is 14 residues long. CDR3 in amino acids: CASTLTEGAYEQYF. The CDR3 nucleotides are TGTGCCAGCACCCTGACAGAGGGAGCCTACGAGCAGTACTTC.

The CDR3: CASSLADLGTGFSYEQYF. CDR3 nucleotides: TGCGCCAGCAGCCTGGCCGACCTTGGGACAGGGTTTTCCTACGAGCAGTACTTC. This chain uses TRBV4-1 with TRBJ2-7; 9 bases are a match to TRBD1. Germline values: CDR1 MGHRA, CDR2 YSYEKL. The CDR3 is 18 residues long. The V gene end was trimmed by 4 bases and the J gene end by 1 base; junction bases not matched to a gene: 14.

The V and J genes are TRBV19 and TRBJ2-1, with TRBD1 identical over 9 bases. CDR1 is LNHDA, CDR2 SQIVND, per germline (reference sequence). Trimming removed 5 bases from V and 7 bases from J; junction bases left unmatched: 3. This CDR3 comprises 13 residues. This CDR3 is CASSPGQGNEQFF. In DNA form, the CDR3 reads TGTGCCAGTAGTCCGGGACAGGGTAATGAGCAGTTCTTC.

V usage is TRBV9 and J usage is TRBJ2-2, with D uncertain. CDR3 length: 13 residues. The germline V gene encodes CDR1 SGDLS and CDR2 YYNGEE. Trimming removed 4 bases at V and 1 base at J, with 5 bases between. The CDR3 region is CASSTVNTGELFF. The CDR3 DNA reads TGTGCCAGCAGCACGGTGAACACCGGGGAGCTGTTTTTT.

In DNA, the CDR3 is TGTGCCAGCAGCTTCGGGGCATCTAATCAGCCCCAGCATTTT. Residues: CASSFGASNQPQHF. V usage is TRBV6-5 and J usage is TRBJ1-5, with a tentative D call TRBD1 (5 bases). The CDR3 extends over 14 amino acids. V was shortened by 6 bases and J by 4 bases, with 13 bases between the two germline ends. Germline-derived CDR1 and CDR2 are MNHEY and SVGAGI.

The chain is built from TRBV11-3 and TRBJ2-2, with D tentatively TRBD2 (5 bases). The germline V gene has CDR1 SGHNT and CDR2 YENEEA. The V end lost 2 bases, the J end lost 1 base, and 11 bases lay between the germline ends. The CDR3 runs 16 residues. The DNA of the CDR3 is TGTGCCAGCAGCTTACGGGAATCCGTGAACACCGGGGAGCTGTTTTTT. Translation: CASSLRESVNTGELFF.

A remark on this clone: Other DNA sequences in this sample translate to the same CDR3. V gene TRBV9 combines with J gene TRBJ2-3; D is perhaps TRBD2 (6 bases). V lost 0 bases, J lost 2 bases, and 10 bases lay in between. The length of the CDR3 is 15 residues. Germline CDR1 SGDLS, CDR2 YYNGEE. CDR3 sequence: CASSVGGRNTDTQYF. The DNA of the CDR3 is TGTGCCAGCAGCGTAGGTGGGAGGAACACAGATACGCAGTATTTT. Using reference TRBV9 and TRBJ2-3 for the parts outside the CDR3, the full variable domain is DSGVTQTPKHLITATGQRVTLRCSPRSGDLSVYWYQQSLDQGLQFLIQYYNGEERAKGNILERFSAQQFPDLHSELNLSSLELGDSALYFCASSVGGRNTDTQYFGPGTRLTVL.

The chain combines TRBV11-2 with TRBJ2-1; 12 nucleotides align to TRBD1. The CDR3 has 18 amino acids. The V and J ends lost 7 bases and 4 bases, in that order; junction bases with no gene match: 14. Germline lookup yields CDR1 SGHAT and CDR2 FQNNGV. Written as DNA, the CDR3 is TGTGCCAGCACCCTAGGGGGGACAGGGGGCTGGTCGTACAATGAGCAGTTCTTC. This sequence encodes CASTLGGTGGWSYNEQFF.

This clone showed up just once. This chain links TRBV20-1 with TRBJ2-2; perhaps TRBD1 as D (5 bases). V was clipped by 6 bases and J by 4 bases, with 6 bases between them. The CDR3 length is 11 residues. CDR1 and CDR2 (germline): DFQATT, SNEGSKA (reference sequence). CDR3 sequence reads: CSAGRTGELFF. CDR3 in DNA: TGCAGTGCGGGGCGCACCGGGGAGCTGTTTTTT.

The CDR3, as DNA: TGTGCCAGCAGTTTAGACAGGGTCTACGAGCAGTACTTC. Translating gives CASSLDRVYEQYF. This rearrangement joins TRBV27 to TRBJ2-7; TRBD1 matches at 7 bases. V gave up 2 bases and J gave up 3 bases; unmatched junction bases: 1. Per germline, CDR1 MNHEY and CDR2 SMNVEV (reference sequence). CDR3 length equals 13 residues.

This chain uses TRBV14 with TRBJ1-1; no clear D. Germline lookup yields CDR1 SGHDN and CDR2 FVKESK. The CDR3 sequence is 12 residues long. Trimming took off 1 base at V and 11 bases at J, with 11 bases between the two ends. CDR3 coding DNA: TGTGCCAGCAGCCAAGGCGGGCTCGGGGCTTTCTTT. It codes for CASSQGGLGAFF.

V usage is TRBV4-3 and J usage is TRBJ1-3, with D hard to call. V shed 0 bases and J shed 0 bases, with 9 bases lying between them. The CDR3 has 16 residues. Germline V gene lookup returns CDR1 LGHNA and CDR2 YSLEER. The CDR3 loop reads CASSQDMLSSGNTIYF. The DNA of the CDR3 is TGCGCCAGCAGCCAAGATATGTTGAGCTCTGGAAACACCATATATTTT.